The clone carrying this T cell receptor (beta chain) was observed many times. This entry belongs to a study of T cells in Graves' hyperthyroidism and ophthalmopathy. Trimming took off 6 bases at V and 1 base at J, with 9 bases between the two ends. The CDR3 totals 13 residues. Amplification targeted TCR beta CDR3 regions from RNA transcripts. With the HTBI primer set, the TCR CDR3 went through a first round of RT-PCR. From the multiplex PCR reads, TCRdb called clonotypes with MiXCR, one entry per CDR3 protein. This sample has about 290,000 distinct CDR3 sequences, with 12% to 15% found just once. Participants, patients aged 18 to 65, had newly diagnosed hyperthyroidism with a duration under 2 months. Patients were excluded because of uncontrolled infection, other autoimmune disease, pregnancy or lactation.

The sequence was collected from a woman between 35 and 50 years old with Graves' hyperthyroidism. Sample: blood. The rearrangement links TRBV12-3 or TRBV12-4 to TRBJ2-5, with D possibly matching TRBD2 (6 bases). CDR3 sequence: CASRRDFQETQYF. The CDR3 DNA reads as TGTGCCAGCAGACGGGACTTCCAAGAGACCCAGTACTTC.